This entry is about one TCR beta chain. Its cognate antigen is unknown. CDR3 length: 16 residues. V was pared by 2 bases and J by 1 base, with 14 bases between. Germline V gene lookup returns CDR1 SGHNT and CDR2 YENEEA. Specified time point: newly diagnosed, previously untreated cHL patient sample. As a comparison, the study used PBMCs from newly diagnosed, untreated classical Hodgkin lymphoma. TCRdb's table, derived via immunoSEQ multiplex PCR, lists solely in-frame clones and lacks some. The sample shows about 15,000 clones, around 90% of them seen only once. The data stem from a study of PD-1 blockade in classical Hodgkin lymphoma. Whole-study findings and limits: Relative to healthy donors, newly diagnosed patients reportedly had lower baseline TCR diversity, which was reported as lower still in relapsed/refractory patients. What caused the repertoire differences, perhaps disease activity or prior therapy, remains undefined.

Sample: peripheral blood mononuclear cells (PBMCs). The sequence derives from a human donor with classical Hodgkin lymphoma. The rearrangement links TRBV11-3 to TRBJ1-2; D remains unclear. The CDR3 spells CASSLWAPYNNYGYTF. Here the CDR3 DNA reads TGTGCCAGCAGCTTATGGGCACCCTACAATAACTATGGCTACACCTTC.